These 27 T cell receptor beta chains share one sample of origin, sequenced in a study of blood T cell repertoires in COVID-19. Using immunoSEQ multiplex PCR, the repertoire was profiled, and TCRdb retains in-frame clones only, with some absent. The repertoire holds about 84,000 clones, with approximately 86% as singletons. The sequencing input was peripheral blood. The receptors shown here come from a man older than 75 with active or convalescent COVID-19.

J is TRBJ1-4 and V is TRBV5-1, with 7 bases matching TRBD1. This CDR3 region has 15 residues. V was clipped by 1 base and J by 4 bases; unmatched bases: 4. CDR1 and CDR2 (germline): SGHRS, YFSETQ. CDR3 nucleotide sequence: TGCGCCAGCAGCTTGTGGGGACAGATTAATGAAAAACTGTTTTTT. It codes for CASSLWGQINEKLFF.

The rearrangement links TRBV2 to TRBJ2-2; 9 nucleotides line up with TRBD1. V gave up 5 bases and J gave up 6 bases; unmatched junction bases: 10. The CDR3 runs to 16 residues. CDR1 is SNHLY and CDR2 is FYNNEI in the germline V gene. The CDR3 DNA sequence: TGTGCCAGCAGTTCCTCCGGGACAGGGTTTGCCGGGGAGCTGTTTTTT. Translating it yields CASSSSGTGFAGELFF.

The genes are TRBV7-2 and TRBJ2-5; the match to TRBD2 covers 9 bases. Looked up from germline, CDR1 is SGHTA and CDR2 is FQGNSA. The V gene end was trimmed by 7 bases and the J gene end by 5 bases; junction bases not matched to a gene: 8. The length of the CDR3 is 14 residues. CDR3 region: CASTPSGIQETQYF. In DNA form, the CDR3 reads TGTGCCAGCACCCCTAGCGGGATTCAGGAGACCCAGTACTTC.

CDR3 amino acids: CASSLLGLAGYNEQFF. The CDR3 DNA follows: TGTGCCAGCAGCCTCCTCGGACTGGCGGGCTACAATGAGCAGTTCTTC. The rearrangement uses TRBV3-1 (or the pseudogene TRBV3-2) and TRBJ2-1, with TRBD2 as a possible D gene (5 bases). The CDR3 sequence is 16 residues long. Germline V gives CDR1 LGHDT, CDR2 YNNKEL (reference sequence). Trimming cost V 4 bases and J 3 bases, with 16 bases left between them.

This sequence joins TRBV29-1 and TRBJ1-1; possibly TRBD1 for D (5 bases). V lost 3 bases to trimming and J lost 4 bases, with 12 bases between them. The CDR3 is 13 amino acids. Germline V gene lookup returns CDR1 SQVTM and CDR2 ANQGSEA. The CDR3 reads CSVEGGVSTEAFF. CDR3 coding DNA: TGCAGCGTTGAGGGGGGGGTATCCACTGAAGCTTTCTTT. The full variable domain, its missing parts supplied by reference TRBV29-1 and TRBJ1-1, is SAVISQKPSRDICQRGTSLTIQCQVDSQVTMMFWYRQQPGQSLTLIATANQGSEATYESGFVIDKFPISRPNLTFSTLTVSNMSPEDSSIYLCSVEGGVSTEAFFGQGTRLTVV.

The chain is built from TRBV7-2 and TRBJ2-3; 8 bases line up with TRBD2. From germline, CDR1 is SGHTA and CDR2 FQGNSA. V lost 5 bases and J lost 2; bases outside the gene matches: 15. The CDR3 totals 18 residues. The CDR3 loop is CASSPQPSGSALTDTQYF. The CDR3 region has the DNA TGTGCCAGCAGCCCCCAACCGAGCGGGAGCGCCCTCACAGATACGCAGTATTTT. Looking up the rest from reference TRBV7-2 and TRBJ2-3 gives the full variable domain: GAGVSQSPSNKVTEKGKDVELRCDPISGHTALYWYRQSLGQGLEFLIYFQGNSAPDKSGLPSDRFSAERTGGSVSTLTIQRTQQEDSAVYLCASSPQPSGSALTDTQYFGPGTRLTVL.

This chain joins TRBV25-1 and TRBJ2-7; weak D call: TRBD1 (7 bases). Deletions cut 8 bases from V and 4 bases from J, with 15 bases between. CDR3 length: 13 amino acids. Germline V lookup: CDR1 MGHDK, CDR2 SYGVNS. The CDR3 bases are TGTGCCAGCCGGGAGACAGGGAATTACGAGCAGTACTTC. Protein product: CASRETGNYEQYF.

This chain links TRBV3-1 (or the pseudogene TRBV3-2) with TRBJ2-3; D may be TRBD2 (6 bases). The ends were cut back, 3 bases at V and 4 bases at J, with 8 bases in the middle. CDR3 length: 13 amino acids. The germline CDR1 and CDR2 sequences are LGHDT and YNNKEL (reference sequence). The CDR3 loop is CASSQPGADTQYF. CDR3 sequence (DNA): TGTGCCAGCAGCCAGCCGGGGGCAGATACGCAGTATTTT.

The chain joins TRBV19 to TRBJ1-2, with unresolved D. V was pared by 9 bases and J by 2 bases, with 16 bases between. Germline V gives CDR1 LNHDA, CDR2 SQIVND (reference sequence). This CDR3 contains 14 residues. Here the CDR3 reads CASKPTGTNYGYTF. The CDR3 nucleotides are TGTGCCAGCAAACCGACGGGTACGAACTATGGCTACACCTTC.

The rearrangement joins TRBV7-9 to TRBJ1-4; the D gene is possibly TRBD1 (5 bases). Germline V lookup: CDR1 SEHNR, CDR2 FQNEAQ (reference sequence). This CDR3 comprises 18 residues. V lost 2 bases and J 8 bases, leaving 24 bases between the germline ends. The DNA of the CDR3 is TGTGCCAGCAGCTTAAAGCAGGGAGGGCCTTCAGGGAACGAAAAACTGTTTTTT. Residues: CASSLKQGGPSGNEKLFF.

This rearrangement joins TRBV9 to TRBJ2-1, with 12 bases fitting TRBD1. The CDR3 runs 14 residues. V shed 0 bases, J shed 12 bases, and the junction held 4 bases outside the gene matches. The germline CDR1 and CDR2 sequences are SGDLS and YYNGEE. The CDR3 DNA reads TGTGCCAGCAGCGTAGGGGACAGGGGGCCGGGGCAGTTCTTC. It translates to CASSVGDRGPGQFF.

V is TRBV7-9 and J is TRBJ1-1; TRBD1 matches 9 bases. The J segment lost 1 base and the V segment lost 8 bases, leaving 5 bases of the junction unmatched. Germline-derived CDR1 and CDR2 are SEHNR and FQNEAQ (reference sequence). The CDR3 loop spans 14 amino acids. The CDR3: CASGRDRANTEAFF. CDR3 coding DNA: TGTGCCAGCGGCAGGGACAGGGCGAACACTGAAGCTTTCTTT.

J is TRBJ2-7 and V is TRBV5-1; 8 bases map to TRBD1. V trimming: 4 bases; J trimming: 5 bases; junction bases outside the gene matches: 5. Germline V lookup: CDR1 SGHRS, CDR2 YFSETQ. CDR3 length: 13 residues. The CDR3 region has the DNA TGCGCCAGCAGCGTGGACAGGGCCCACGAGCAGTACTTC. It is translated as CASSVDRAHEQYF.

The gene calls are TRBV7-2 and TRBJ2-1; 11 positions match TRBD2. Germline trimming cut 5 bases from V and 4 bases from J; bases unmatched to any gene: 7. Germline CDR1 and CDR2: SGHTA and FQGNSA. The CDR3 runs 16 residues. CDR3 in amino acids: CASSKPGTSGYNEQFF. CDR3 in DNA: TGTGCCAGCAGCAAGCCCGGGACTAGCGGTTACAATGAGCAGTTCTTC. Full variable domain (rest looked up from reference TRBV7-2 and TRBJ2-1): GAGVSQSPSNKVTEKGKDVELRCDPISGHTALYWYRQSLGQGLEFLIYFQGNSAPDKSGLPSDRFSAERTGGSVSTLTIQRTQQEDSAVYLCASSKPGTSGYNEQFFGPGTRLTVL.

The chain is built from TRBV7-2 and TRBJ2-3; TRBD2 aligns across 8 bases. This CDR3 has 14 residues. Germline CDR1 is SGHTA and CDR2 is FQGNSA. Losses at the gene ends were 5 bases for V and 4 bases for J; bases not matched to a gene: 5. The CDR3 reads CASSPAGLADTQYF. CDR3 in DNA: TGTGCCAGCAGCCCGGCGGGACTAGCAGATACGCAGTATTTT.

The chain combines TRBV30 with TRBJ2-5, with D possibly TRBD2 on 6 matching bases. V was shortened by 0 bases and J by 5 bases, with 13 bases between the two germline ends. This CDR3 is 14 amino acids long. CDR1 is GTSNPN, CDR2 SVGIG, per germline (reference sequence). The CDR3 DNA sequence: TGTGCCTGGAGTGTATCAAGGCTAGCGGAGACCCAGTACTTC. Protein sequence: CAWSVSRLAETQYF. The full variable domain, completed using reference TRBV30 and TRBJ2-5, is SQTIHQWPATLVQPVGSPLSLECTVEGTSNPNLYWYRQAAGRGLQLLFYSVGIGQISSEVPQNLSASRPQDRQFILSSKKLLLSDSGFYLCAWSVSRLAETQYFGPGTRLLVL.

The chain employs TRBV5-5 and TRBJ1-1, with D perhaps TRBD1 (5 bases). With 4 bases removed from V and 1 base from J, the gap between germline ends came to 11 bases. In germline, CDR1 is SGHKS, CDR2 YYEKEE (reference sequence). CDR3 length equals 14 residues. In nucleotides, the CDR3 is TGTGCCAGCAGCCCTTTGGGGCAGAACACTGAAGCTTTCTTT. This gives the protein CASSPLGQNTEAFF.

The rearrangement joins TRBV29-1 to TRBJ2-1, with 8 bases lining up with TRBD2. V shed 4 bases and J 1 base; nucleotides not matched to a gene: 9. CDR1 is SQVTM, CDR2 ANQGSEA, per germline. The CDR3 loop spans 16 amino acids. The CDR3 bases are TGCAGCGTTGGAGGTAGCGGGAAAGGGTCCTACAATGAGCAGTTCTTC. It encodes CSVGGSGKGSYNEQFF.

The chain combines TRBV5-1 with TRBJ1-1, with TRBD1 matching over 9 bases. Germline-derived CDR1 and CDR2 are SGHRS and YFSETQ. J was trimmed by 3 bases and V by 0 bases; bases with no gene match: 3. This CDR3 spans 15 amino acids. The CDR3 sequence is CASSLEGTGYTEAFF. In nucleotides, the CDR3 is TGCGCCAGCAGCTTGGAAGGGACAGGGTACACTGAAGCTTTCTTT. Full variable domain (remainder filled in from reference TRBV5-1 and TRBJ1-1): KAGVTQTPRYLIKTRGQQVTLSCSPISGHRSVSWYQQTPGQGLQFLFEYFSETQRNKGNFPGRFSGRQFSNSRSEMNVSTLELGDSALYLCASSLEGTGYTEAFFGQGTRLTVV.

V is TRBV6-5 and J is TRBJ2-1; 9 positions agree with TRBD2. The CDR3 totals 16 residues. CDR1 MNHEY and CDR2 SVGAGI come from the germline V gene. After removal of 0 bases from V and 2 bases from J, the junction contained 2 bases not matched to a gene. In nucleotides, the CDR3 is TGTGCCAGCAGTTACTCAGCGGGAGGTCCCTACAATGAGCAGTTCTTC. Amino acids: CASSYSAGGPYNEQFF.

The CDR3 DNA is TGTGCCACCAGCAGAGGTCTGGCGGCCACTGAAGCTTTCTTT. It specifies CATSRGLAATEAFF. The chain carries TRBV15 and TRBJ1-1, with no clear D. The CDR3 runs to 14 residues. The V gene's germline CDR1 is LNHNV and CDR2 YYDKDF (reference sequence). V was clipped by 1 base and J by 4 bases, with 10 bases between them. Looking up the rest from reference TRBV15 and TRBJ1-1 gives the full variable domain: DAMVIQNPRYQVTQFGKPVTLSCSQTLNHNVMYWYQQKSSQAPKLLFHYYDKDFNNEADTPDNFQSRRPNTSFCFLDIRSPGLGDTAMYLCATSRGLAATEAFFGQGTRLTVV.

The chain is built from TRBV7-2 and TRBJ2-1, with D maybe TRBD2 (6 bases). Trimming shortened V by 3 bases and J by 0 bases, and 12 bases separated the two germline ends. This CDR3 region has 16 residues. Per germline, CDR1 SGHTA and CDR2 FQGNSA. The CDR3 spells CASSFFSGSSYNEQFF. The CDR3 DNA is TGTGCCAGCAGCTTCTTTAGCGGAAGCTCCTACAATGAGCAGTTCTTC.

The chain uses TRBV28 and TRBJ1-4; a possible D gene is TRBD1 (6 bases). The CDR3 is made up of 12 amino acids. Trimming took off 3 bases at V and 8 bases at J, with 7 bases between the two ends. Germline CDR1 is MDHEN and CDR2 is SYDVKM. The CDR3 region is CASSFRGEKLFF. The CDR3 DNA reads TGTGCCAGCAGTTTTAGGGGGGAAAAACTGTTTTTT.

This rearrangement joins TRBV7-9 to TRBJ2-1, with D unclear. Between the trimmed V and J ends, which lost 5 bases and 4 bases, there was a span of 12 bases. This CDR3 spans 14 amino acids. CDR1 SEHNR and CDR2 FQNEAQ come from the germline V gene (reference sequence). The CDR3 DNA reads as TGTGCCAGCAGCCCCTCGTGGCAATACAATGAGCAGTTCTTC. It encodes CASSPSWQYNEQFF.

This clone has more than one count but fewer than ten. The chain employs TRBV10-1 and TRBJ2-1, with TRBD2 matching over 15 bases. The CDR3 is 15 amino acids. Germline V gene lookup returns CDR1 WNHNN and CDR2 SYGVQD (reference sequence). The V and J ends lost 5 bases and 6 bases, in that order; junction bases with no gene match: 2. This CDR3 is CASSWTSGRANEQFF. CDR3 bases: TGCGCCAGCAGTTGGACTAGCGGGAGGGCCAATGAGCAGTTCTTC.

This sequence joins TRBV9 and TRBJ1-3, with a possible D match to TRBD1 (5 bases). The germline V and J ends were trimmed by 2 bases and 2 bases, with 8 bases remaining between them. This CDR3 is 14 amino acids long. Germline CDR1 and CDR2: SGDLS and YYNGEE. This CDR3 reads CASSVGGTGNTIYF. As DNA, the CDR3 is TGTGCCAGCAGCGTCGGGGGGACTGGAAACACCATATATTTT.

The chain employs TRBV29-1 and TRBJ2-4, with TRBD1 as a possible D gene (5 bases). The CDR3 extends over 13 amino acids. CDR1 SQVTM and CDR2 ANQGSEA come from the germline V gene. Trimming shortened V by 6 bases and J by 6 bases, and 15 bases separated the two germline ends. As DNA, the CDR3 is TGCAGCGTCGCAGGGTATTCGGTAAACATTCAGTACTTC. Translating gives CSVAGYSVNIQYF. Based on the CDR3 plus reference TRBV29-1 and TRBJ2-4, the full variable domain is SAVISQKPSRDICQRGTSLTIQCQVDSQVTMMFWYRQQPGQSLTLIATANQGSEATYESGFVIDKFPISRPNLTFSTLTVSNMSPEDSSIYLCSVAGYSVNIQYFGAGTRLSVL.